A selection of T cell receptor beta chains follows, all from one sample in a study of technical replicates of blood from several donors. Some clones are missing from TCRdb's copy, which holds only in-frame ones; the method was immunoSEQ multiplex PCR. Seen here are about 88,000 clones, about 90% observed once, and the top ten hold over 0.2%. Sequences were obtained from T cells isolated from PBMCs. The receptors were sampled from a human donor in good health. CDR3s include the opening cysteine and the closing phenylalanine or tryptophan. A D gene is named only where the DNA matches it firmly. Some rows mark clone size as missing; the rest say once, few, many or name a class of expanded clone.

clone size,D gene,V gene,J gene,CDR3 DNA,CDR3 protein
NA,TRBD1,TRBV6-1,TRBJ1-1,TGTGCCAGCAGTATCGACAGGGGGCGGAACACTGAAGCTTTCTTT,CASSIDRGRNTEAFF
NA,TRBD2,TRBV6-6,TRBJ2-1,TGTGCCAGCAGTCTCAGCGGGAGCTACAATGAGCAGTTCTTC,CASSLSGSYNEQFF
NA,NA,TRBV4-1,TRBJ2-1,TGCGCCAGCAGCCAATGGGAGAAATCCTACAATGAGCAGTTCTTC,CASSQWEKSYNEQFF
NA,NA,TRBV30,TRBJ2-5,TGTGCCTGGCTCGGACAGTACCAAGAGACCCAGTACTTC,CAWLGQYQETQYF
once,NA,TRBV5-4,TRBJ2-7,TGTGCCAGCAGCCCCGGGACTGTCAGCTCCTACGAGCAGTACTTC,CASSPGTVSSYEQYF
NA,NA,TRBV6-5,TRBJ2-7,TGTGCCAGCAGTTGGCGGGGCCGAACCTACGAGCAGTACTTC,CASSWRGRTYEQYF
NA,TRBD1,TRBV7-9,TRBJ1-2,TGTGCCAGCAGCTTAGGGTTAACGACAGGGGCGAAAGGCTACACCTTC,CASSLGLTTGAKGYTF
NA,NA,TRBV18,TRBJ2-2,TGTGCCAGCTCACCAGCTCAGTCGACGAACACCGGGGAGCTGTTTTTT,CASSPAQSTNTGELFF
NA,NA,TRBV9,TRBJ2-3,TGTGCCAGCAGCGTAGGGGGGGAAGATACGCAGTATTTT,CASSVGGEDTQYF
NA,NA,TRBV28,TRBJ1-1,TGTGCCAGCACCGAACCCAGGGAAAATGAAGCTTTCTTT,CASTEPRENEAFF
NA,NA,TRBV27,TRBJ2-7,TGTGCCAGCAGTTCCGGACAGAACTACCTCTCCTACGAGCAGTACTTC,CASSSGQNYLSYEQYF
NA,TRBD1,TRBV2,TRBJ2-3,TGTGCCATCCCCCAAAGACAGGGAACAGATACGCAGTATTTT,CAIPQRQGTDTQYF
NA,NA,TRBV5-6,TRBJ1-1,TGTGCCAGCAGCTTTCTACCCTTGGGACGGGGGGGTAGCACTGAAGCTTTCTTT,CASSFLPLGRGGSTEAFF
few,TRBD1,TRBV27,TRBJ2-5,TGTGCCAGCGCAAGCGGGACAGGGGGCGTCGAGACCCAGTACTTC,CASASGTGGVETQYF
NA,TRBD1,TRBV5-6,TRBJ2-2,TGTGCCAGCAGTATCGGGTTACAGGGGCCAGCCGGGGAGCTGTTTTTT,CASSIGLQGPAGELFF
NA,NA,TRBV5-4,TRBJ1-1,TGTGCCAGCAGCTTGAACAGTTTTGAAGCTTTCTTT,CASSLNSFEAFF
NA,NA,TRBV5-6,TRBJ2-7,TGTGCCAGCAGCCGAGACTACGAGCAGTACTTC,CASSRDYEQYF
NA,NA,TRBV5-4,TRBJ1-1,TGTGCCAGCAGCTTTTCTTGGGCTATGAACACTGAAGCTTTCTTT,CASSFSWAMNTEAFF
NA,TRBD2,TRBV19,TRBJ2-5,TGTGCCAGTAGTATTGTCCCTAGCGGGGAGGCAGGGGAGACCCAGTACTTC,CASSIVPSGEAGETQYF
NA,NA,TRBV5-1,TRBJ2-3,TGCGCCAGCAGCTTAGTAGCAGGGGGGCACCCCACAGATACGCAGTATTTT,CASSLVAGGHPTDTQYF
NA,TRBD2,TRBV10-2,TRBJ2-7,TGCGCCAGCAGTGACCGGGAGCGGGAATGGGACGAGCAGTACTTC,CASSDREREWDEQYF
NA,TRBD1,TRBV9,TRBJ1-2,TGTGCCAGCAGCGGGCCGACAGGGAACTATGGCTACACCTTC,CASSGPTGNYGYTF
NA,NA,TRBV5-1,TRBJ1-1,TGCGCCAGTCATGTAACCGGGGGGAACACTGAAGCTTTCTTT,CASHVTGGNTEAFF
NA,TRBD1,TRBV7-2,TRBJ2-1,TGTGCCAGCAGCCTATACAGTGACAGGGGCAATGAGCAGTTCTTC,CASSLYSDRGNEQFF
once,NA,TRBV29-1,TRBJ2-7,TGCAGCGTTGGTAGGGGGAAGAGGGAGCAGTACTTC,CSVGRGKREQYF
once,NA,TRBV5-3,TRBJ1-1,TGTGCCAGAAGCTGTAAGGTCGGGACTCTCGACGGCACTGAAGCTTTCTTT,CARSCKVGTLDGTEAFF
few,TRBD1,TRBV30,TRBJ1-1,TGTGCCTGGAGAACAGGACAGGGCAGGGACACTGAAGCTTTCTTT,CAWRTGQGRDTEAFF
few,TRBD1,TRBV10-3,TRBJ1-1,TGTGCCACCCGGACAGGGGCGGGCATGAACACTGAAGCTTTCTTT,CATRTGAGMNTEAFF
NA,NA,TRBV13,TRBJ2-5,TGTGCCAGCAGCACCGCGACAGGTGCGGAGACCCAGTACTTC,CASSTATGAETQYF
NA,NA,TRBV6-5,TRBJ1-4,TGTGCCAGCAGGACAGGACAATCTAATGAAAAACTGTTTTTT,CASRTGQSNEKLFF
few,TRBD1,TRBV29-1,TRBJ1-1,TGCAGCGTTGGACAGGGGAGGACTGAAGCTTTCTTT,CSVGQGRTEAFF
NA,NA,TRBV2,TRBJ2-3,TGTGCCAGCAAAACGGACGGGATGGGCACAGATACGCAGTATTTT,CASKTDGMGTDTQYF
NA,TRBD1,TRBV6-6,TRBJ2-7,TGTGCCAGCAGTTACGGTCCGGGACAGGGCTACGAGCAGTACTTC,CASSYGPGQGYEQYF
NA,NA,TRBV30,TRBJ2-1,TGTGCCTGGAGCGCCTTCCAGGGTGTCTACAATGAGCAGTTCTTC,CAWSAFQGVYNEQFF
NA,TRBD1,TRBV19,TRBJ1-2,TGTGCCAGTAGGGGTCCCGGGACAGCTAACTATGGCTACACCTTC,CASRGPGTANYGYTF
NA,NA,TRBV19,TRBJ1-1,TGTGCCAGTAGTATAGCAGGCATGAACACTGAAGCTTTCTTT,CASSIAGMNTEAFF
NA,NA,TRBV21-1,TRBJ1-6,TGTGCCAGCAGCAAAGCAACAGGGAATAATTCACCCCTCCACTTT,CASSKATGNNSPLHF
NA,NA,TRBV11-1,TRBJ1-1,TGTGCCAGCAGTTCAATGGAGTACACTGAAGCTTTCTTT,CASSSMEYTEAFF
NA,NA,TRBV7-8,TRBJ2-1,TGTGCCAGCAGCTTGGATAAGCAGGACAATGAGCAGTTCTTC,CASSLDKQDNEQFF
NA,NA,TRBV5-1,TRBJ1-1,TGCGCCAGCAGGGGGCCAGGGCCGCACAACACTGAAGCTTTCTTT,CASRGPGPHNTEAFF
NA,NA,TRBV5-6,TRBJ2-5,TGTGCCAGCAGCTTGGGTAACGGCGGACTCCAAGAGACCCAGTACTTC,CASSLGNGGLQETQYF
NA,NA,TRBV28,TRBJ1-4,TGTGCCAGCAGTTTATGGGGGTCGGGAGAAAAACTGTTTTTT,CASSLWGSGEKLFF
NA,NA,TRBV28,TRBJ1-1,TGTGCCAGCAGTTTACTGGAGGGCCCTGGAGCTTTCTTT,CASSLLEGPGAFF
NA,NA,TRBV27,TRBJ1-5,TGTGCCAGCAGTTTACGGGGGGGAAGTCAGCCCCAGCATTTT,CASSLRGGSQPQHF
NA,TRBD1,TRBV25-1,TRBJ1-2,TGTGCCAGCAGTGAATTTGGGACAGGGTCTCGTTTCTATGGCTACACCTTC,CASSEFGTGSRFYGYTF
NA,NA,TRBV27,TRBJ1-2,TGTGCCAGCAGGGGAGGCCGCTATGGCTACACCTTC,CASRGGRYGYTF
once,TRBD2,TRBV14,TRBJ2-2,TGTGCCAGCAGCCAGAGCGGGAGGTTCACCGGGGAGCTGTTTTTT,CASSQSGRFTGELFF
NA,NA,TRBV28,TRBJ2-3,TGTGCCAGCACCTCCCCCCGGGATACGCAGTATTTT,CASTSPRDTQYF
few,TRBD2,TRBV5-1,TRBJ2-3,TGCGCCAGCAGCTCCGTTTATGTGGGCGGGGGGGCCTATAGCACAGATACGCAGTATTTT,CASSSVYVGGGAYSTDTQYF
NA,NA,TRBV11-2,TRBJ2-2,TGTGCCAGCAGCTTAGTATTTCGGGGGGCAACAAACACCGGGGAGCTGTTTTTT,CASSLVFRGATNTGELFF
NA,NA,TRBV18,TRBJ1-5,TGTGCCAGCTCACCACCGGGAGCACTGACTAATCAGCCCCAGCATTTT,CASSPPGALTNQPQHF
NA,TRBD1,TRBV25-1,TRBJ2-5,TGTGCCAGCAGTGACCCGACAGGGAAAGAGACCCAGTACTTC,CASSDPTGKETQYF
few,TRBD1,TRBV19,TRBJ1-5,TGTGCCTGCCGGGACAGGGACAATCAGCCCCAGCATTTT,CACRDRDNQPQHF
NA,NA,TRBV15,TRBJ2-1,TGTGCCACCAGCAGACTGCCCGGACTCACTTCCTACAATGAGCAGTTCTTC,CATSRLPGLTSYNEQFF